This record concerns one TCR beta chain sequence. Original handling: Estimates of nucleated cell counts were drawn from the amplification of reference gene primers. Profiling relied on immunoSEQ multiplex PCR, and the TCRdb table lists in-frame clones only, not all of them. That table supplies the V and J calls and clone size; D and trimming were determined from the DNA. The sample holds about 170,000 clones, approximately 80% seen once. The CDR3 spans 16 residues. V dropped 5 bases and J dropped 5; count of bases not matched to a gene: 9. Germline CDR1 is SEHNR and CDR2 is FQNEAQ (reference sequence). The data were obtained in a study of blood T cell repertoires in COVID-19.

The sample was PBMCs or T cells enriched from blood (not recorded which). This clonotype was obtained from a man aged 45-65 years who had recovered from COVID-19. The V and J genes are TRBV7-9 and TRBJ2-5; 12 bases agree with TRBD2. The CDR3 here is CASSGRSLAGGETQYF. The CDR3 coding sequence is TGTGCCAGCAGCGGACGTAGCCTAGCGGGGGGGGAGACCCAGTACTTC.